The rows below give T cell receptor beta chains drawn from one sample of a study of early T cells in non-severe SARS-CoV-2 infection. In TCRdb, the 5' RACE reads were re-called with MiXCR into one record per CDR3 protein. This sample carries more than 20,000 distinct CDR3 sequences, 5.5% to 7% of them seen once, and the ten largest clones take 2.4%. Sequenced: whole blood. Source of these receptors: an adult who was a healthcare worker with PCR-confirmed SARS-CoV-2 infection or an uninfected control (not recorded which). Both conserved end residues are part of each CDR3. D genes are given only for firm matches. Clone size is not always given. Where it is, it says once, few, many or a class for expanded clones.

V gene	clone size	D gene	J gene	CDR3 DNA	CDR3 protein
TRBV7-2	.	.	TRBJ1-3	TGTGCCAGCAGGTCAGGGATAGCTGGAAACACCATATATTTT	CASRSGIAGNTIYF
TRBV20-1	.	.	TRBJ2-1	TGCAGTGCTAAGGACGGGGGCTCCTACAATGAGCAGTTCTTC	CSAKDGGSYNEQFF
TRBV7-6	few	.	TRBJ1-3	TGTGCCAGCAGCTCCGGCCGGGGAAACACCATATATTTT	CASSSGRGNTIYF
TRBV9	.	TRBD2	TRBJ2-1	TGTGCCAGCAGCGCTAGCGGGGGGGCCAATGAGCAGTTCTTC	CASSASGGANEQFF
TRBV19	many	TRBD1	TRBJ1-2	TGTGCCACCCAAGGGCGGGACAGGGACGGCTACACCTTC	CATQGRDRDGYTF
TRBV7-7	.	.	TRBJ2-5	TGTGCCAGCAGCTTCGGGCAGGGGTCTATGCAAGAGACCCAGTACTTC	CASSFGQGSMQETQYF
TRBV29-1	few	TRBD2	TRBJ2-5	TGCAGCGTTACACTAGCGGGGACCCAAGAGACCCAGTACTTC	CSVTLAGTQETQYF
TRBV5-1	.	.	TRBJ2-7	TGCGCCAGCAGCTTGGACGGATACGAGCAGTACTTC	CASSLDGYEQYF
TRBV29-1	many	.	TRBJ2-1	TGCAGCGTTTACAGGGTGACCTATGGAGCCGACTACAATGAGCAGTTCTTC	CSVYRVTYGADYNEQFF
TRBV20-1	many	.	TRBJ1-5	TGCAGTGCTAGAGGCCGGGACGGGAGGTCGGCCCAGCATTTT	CSARGRDGRSAQHF
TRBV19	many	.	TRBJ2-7	TGTGCCAGTAGTTCCCCCCGGGACACCGGCTACGAGCAGTACTTC	CASSSPRDTGYEQYF
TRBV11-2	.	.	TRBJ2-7	TGTGCCAGCAGCCATCCAATTACGGGGGCCTACGAGCAGTACTTC	CASSHPITGAYEQYF
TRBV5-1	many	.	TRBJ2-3	TGCGCCAGCAGCTCGACCGGGACAGCCCGGGAGACGCAGTATTTT	CASSSTGTARETQYF
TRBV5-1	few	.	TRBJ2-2	TGCGCCAGCAGCTTGGGGCATACCCCCGGGGAGCTGTTTTTT	CASSLGHTPGELFF
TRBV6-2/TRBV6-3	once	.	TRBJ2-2	TGTGCCAGCAGGGACGGGGAGCTGTTTTTT	CASRDGELFF
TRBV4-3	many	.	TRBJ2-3	TGCGCCAGCAGCCAAGCTTGGGGCCATTATACGCAGTATTTT	CASSQAWGHYTQYF
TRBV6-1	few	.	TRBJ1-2	TGTGCCAGCTGGGTTGGGACCCTAGCCTATGGCTACACCTTC	CASWVGTLAYGYTF
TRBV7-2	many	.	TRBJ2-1	TGTGCCAGCAGATCCCACCGAGGGACTTACAATGAGCAGTTCTTC	CASRSHRGTYNEQFF
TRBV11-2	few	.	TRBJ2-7	TGTGCCAGCAGCCTCCCCGGGACCAACACCTGGGAGCAGTACTTC	CASSLPGTNTWEQYF
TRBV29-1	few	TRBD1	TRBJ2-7	TGCAGCGTCGCGACAGGGCCCAACGAGCAGTACTTC	CSVATGPNEQYF
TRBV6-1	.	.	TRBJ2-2	TGTGCCAGCAGAGGGAACACCGGGGAGCTGTTTTTT	CASRGNTGELFF
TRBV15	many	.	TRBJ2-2	TGTGCCACCAACCCGGTGGGGGGCGGGGAGCTGTTTTTT	CATNPVGGGELFF
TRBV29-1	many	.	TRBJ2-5	TGCAGCGTTGCAGAACGTCGGGGGGCCGAGACCCAGTACTTC	CSVAERRGAETQYF
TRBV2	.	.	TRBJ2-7	TGTGCCAGCAGTGCAACAGGTTTGGGGGTCTACGAGCAGTACTTC	CASSATGLGVYEQYF
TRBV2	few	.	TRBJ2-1	TGTGCCAGCAGGCTCAGGGGCAGCTCCTACAATGAGCAGTTCTTC	CASRLRGSSYNEQFF
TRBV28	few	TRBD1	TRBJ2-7	TGTGCCAGCAGTTTTGGGGGAGGGACAGGGATGTACGAGCAGTACTTC	CASSFGGGTGMYEQYF
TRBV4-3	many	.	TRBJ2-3	TGCGCCAGCAGCCAAGATTACTCAGATACGCAGTATTTT	CASSQDYSDTQYF